This T cell receptor (beta chain) was sequenced for a study of blood T cell repertoires in COVID-19. About the research overall: Whether acute or convalescent, the COVID-19 samples came from the United States, Italy and Spain. Sample material is recorded as cDNA or gDNA derived from T cells, B-cell-depleted T cells, or PBMCs.

Original analysis: Estimated nucleated cell counts came from reference gene primer amplification. TCRdb's copy holds only in-frame clones and misses some; the assay was immunoSEQ multiplex PCR. For V, J and clone size, that table is used; D and trimming come from the DNA. The sample has some 30,000 clones; approximately 86% are singletons. A word on this clone: At one boundary the junction diverges from the germline segment, which might be a read error.

Sequencing was done on a sample of peripheral blood. This sequence originates from a woman in her seventies with active COVID-19.

CDR3 bases: TGCGCCAGCAGGTTGGGACAGGGGAGGGAGCAGTACTTC. It yields the protein CASRLGQGREQYF. The chain uses TRBV5-1 and TRBJ2-7, with 10 bases that match TRBD1. This CDR3 contains 13 residues. Germline CDR1 SGHRS, CDR2 YFSETQ.